A single sample is the source of the 9 T cell receptor beta chains below, sequenced in a study of control samples from healthy donors and cancer patients. This table comes from immunoSEQ multiplex PCR, and its TCRdb copy is limited to in-frame clones, with some not included. The sample has tens of thousands of clones, around 85% seen once. Sequenced material: PBMCs. The source of these receptors is a man between 65 and 85 years old with lung cancer.

This clone was detected ten times or more. This chain connects TRBV27 to TRBJ2-7, with 7 bases matching TRBD1. V shed 3 bases, J shed 0 bases, and the junction held 5 bases outside the gene matches. CDR1 MNHEY and CDR2 SMNVEV come from the germline V gene (reference sequence). CDR3 length: 15 amino acids. The CDR3 DNA follows: TGTGCCAGCAGTTTTATTGGGACAGTCTCCTACGAGCAGTACTTC. Translating it yields CASSFIGTVSYEQYF.

This clone has a handful of counts. The chain combines TRBV5-5 with TRBJ1-6; 8 bases match TRBD1. The length of the CDR3 is 16 residues. CDR1 and CDR2 (germline): SGHKS, YYEKEE (reference sequence). Germline trimming cut 2 bases from V and 7 bases from J; bases unmatched to any gene: 8. CDR3 DNA: TGTGCCAGCAGCTTCACCTTCCAGGGGGCGAATTCACCCCTCCACTTT. Translation gives CASSFTFQGANSPLHF.

This clone occurred many times. V gene TRBV19 combines with J gene TRBJ1-1; D gene uncertain. V gave up 3 bases and J gave up 8 bases, with 7 bases separating them. This CDR3 is 11 amino acids long. The germline V gene encodes CDR1 LNHDA and CDR2 SQIVND (reference sequence). The CDR3 here is CASSIRGEAFF. The DNA of the CDR3 is TGTGCCAGTAGTATCCGGGGAGAAGCTTTCTTT.

V usage is TRBV7-2 and J usage is TRBJ2-3, with 10 nucleotides matching TRBD2. From germline, CDR1 is SGHTA and CDR2 FQGNSA. The V and J ends lost 7 bases and 2 bases, in that order; junction bases with no gene match: 6. There are 15 residues in the CDR3. This CDR3 reads CASTLTSGFTDTQYF. In nucleotides, the CDR3 is TGTGCCAGCACCTTGACTAGCGGGTTCACAGATACGCAGTATTTT.

This clone appeared a single time. The chain carries TRBV12-3 or TRBV12-4 and TRBJ1-3; tentative D call: TRBD1 (5 bases). Between the trimmed V and J ends, which lost 3 bases and 11 bases, there was a span of 8 bases. There are 11 residues in the CDR3. In DNA form, the CDR3 reads TGTGCCAGCAGTTTTAAGGGGCCCATATATTTT. As protein: CASSFKGPIYF.

The chain joins TRBV20-1 to TRBJ2-5; TRBD1 is a possible D gene (5 bases). Germline V gene data show CDR1 as DFQATT and CDR2 as SNEGSKA (reference sequence). Trimming stripped 4 bases from V and 5 bases from J, with 8 bases between. This CDR3 contains 11 residues. CDR3 nucleotides: TGCAGTGCTAAGGGGCTTGAGACCCAGTACTTC. Amino acids: CSAKGLETQYF.

The chain's CDR3 is CATSRVRGASYEQYF. The CDR3 DNA reads as TGTGCCACCAGCAGAGTAAGGGGGGCTTCCTACGAGCAGTACTTC. The chain uses TRBV15 and TRBJ2-7; TRBD1 or TRBD2 may be the D gene (6 bases each). The CDR3 length is 15 residues. Germline loops: CDR1 LNHNV, CDR2 YYDKDF (reference sequence). V gave up 1 base and J gave up 1 base, with 11 bases separating them.

The CDR3 protein is CASSLGGVIPSTDTQYF. In DNA form, the CDR3 reads TGCGCCAGCAGCTTGGGCGGGGTTATTCCTAGCACAGATACGCAGTATTTT. The chain joins TRBV5-1 to TRBJ2-3; the D gene is possibly TRBD2 (6 bases). Trimming shortened V by 0 bases and J by 0 bases, and 14 bases separated the two germline ends. The CDR3 is made up of 17 amino acids. Germline loops: CDR1 SGHRS, CDR2 YFSETQ.

This clone was counted at least ten times. As DNA, the CDR3 is TGTGCCAGCAGCTGGGGGACTAGAAGTTCCTACAATGAGCAGTTCTTC. Translating it yields CASSWGTRSSYNEQFF. This chain joins TRBV7-2 and TRBJ2-1; the match to TRBD2 covers 8 bases. The CDR3 sequence is 16 residues long. CDR1 SGHTA and CDR2 FQGNSA come from the germline V gene. V lost 4 bases, J lost 1 base, and 6 bases stayed unmatched.